This T cell receptor (beta chain) originates from a study of blood T cell repertoires in COVID-19. At the level of the study: The United States, Italy and Spain supplied acute and convalescent COVID-19 samples.

Unmatched junction bases numbered 3, after V lost 1 base and J lost 1 base. The CDR3 is 15 amino acids. Germline loops: CDR1 SGHRS, CDR2 YFSETQ. Repertoires were generated with immunoSEQ multiplex PCR, while TCRdb's copy carries only in-frame clones and drops some. The table lists approximately 170,000 clones, approximately 95% of them singletons. Followed longitudinally, the Seattle patients had been enrolled during active infection. The chain links TRBV5-1 to TRBJ1-1; 8 bases agree with TRBD1. The sequenced material came from peripheral blood. The TCR originated in a woman aged 60-70 years with COVID-19, enrolled during active disease. The CDR3 loop reads CASSLTGQGNTEAFF. DNA for the CDR3: TGCGCCAGCAGCTTGACAGGACAGGGGAACACTGAAGCTTTCTTT.